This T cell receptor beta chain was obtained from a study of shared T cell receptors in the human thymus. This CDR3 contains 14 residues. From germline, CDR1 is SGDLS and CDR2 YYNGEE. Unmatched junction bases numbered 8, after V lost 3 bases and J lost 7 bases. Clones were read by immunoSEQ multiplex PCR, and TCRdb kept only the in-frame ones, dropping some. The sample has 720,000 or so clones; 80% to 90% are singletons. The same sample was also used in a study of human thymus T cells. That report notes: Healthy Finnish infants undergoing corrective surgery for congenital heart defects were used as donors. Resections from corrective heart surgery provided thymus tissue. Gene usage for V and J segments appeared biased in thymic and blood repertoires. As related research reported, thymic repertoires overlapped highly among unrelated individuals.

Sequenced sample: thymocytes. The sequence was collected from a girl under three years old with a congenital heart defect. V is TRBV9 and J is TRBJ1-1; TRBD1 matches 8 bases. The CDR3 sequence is CASSGTTGANEAFF. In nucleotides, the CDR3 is TGTGCCAGCAGCGGAACGACAGGGGCAAATGAAGCTTTCTTT.